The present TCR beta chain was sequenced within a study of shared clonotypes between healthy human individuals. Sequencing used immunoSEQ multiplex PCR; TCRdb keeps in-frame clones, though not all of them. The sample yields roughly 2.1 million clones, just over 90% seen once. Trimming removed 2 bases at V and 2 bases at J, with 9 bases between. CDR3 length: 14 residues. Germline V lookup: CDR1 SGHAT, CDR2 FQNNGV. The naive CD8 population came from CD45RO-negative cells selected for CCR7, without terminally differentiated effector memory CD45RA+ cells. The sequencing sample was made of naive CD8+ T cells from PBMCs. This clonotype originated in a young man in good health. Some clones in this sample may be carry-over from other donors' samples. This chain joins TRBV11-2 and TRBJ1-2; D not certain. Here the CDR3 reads CASSLWSVNYGYTF. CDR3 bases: TGTGCCAGCAGCTTATGGTCGGTAAACTATGGCTACACCTTC. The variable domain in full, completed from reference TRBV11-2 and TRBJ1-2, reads EAGVAQSPRYKIIEKRQSVAFWCNPISGHATLYWYQQILGQGPKLLIQFQNNGVVDDSQLPKDRFSAERLKGVDSTLKIQPAKLEDSAVYLCASSLWSVNYGYTFGSGTRLTVV.